The 7 T cell receptor beta chains below were found in one sample sequenced in a study of long-term antiretroviral therapy in people with HIV. At survey level, the immunoSEQ assay was run in its v3.0 version. This table comes from immunoSEQ multiplex PCR, and its TCRdb copy is limited to in-frame clones, with some not included. The table includes about 19,000 clones, 76% detected once. This sample comprised unsorted PBMCs, obtained 0.5 years before starting antiretroviral therapy. All receptors derive from a woman aged 50 to 65 with HIV.

This clone was seen only a few times. The CDR3 nucleotides read TGTGCCTGGAGTGTGGGGGGGGCTAATGAAAAACTGTTTTTT. It codes for CAWSVGGANEKLFF. V and J are TRBV30 and TRBJ1-4, with TRBD1 as a possible D gene (5 bases). The CDR3 runs 14 residues. Trimming took 0 bases from V and 3 from J, leaving 8 bases between them. Per germline, CDR1 GTSNPN and CDR2 SVGIG (reference sequence).

This sequence joins TRBV2 and TRBJ2-3; 10 bases match TRBD2. The CDR3 has 16 residues. The germline V gene encodes CDR1 SNHLY and CDR2 FYNNEI. The V gene end was trimmed by 6 bases and the J gene end by 2 bases; junction bases not matched to a gene: 8. CDR3 nucleotides: TGTGCCAGCAGCAAACTAGCGGGGACCCCCACAGATACGCAGTATTTT. Translating it yields CASSKLAGTPTDTQYF.

The chain recombines TRBV9 with TRBJ1-1; D is unresolved. V was shortened by 0 bases and J by 1 base, with 7 bases between the two germline ends. The CDR3 sequence is 14 residues long. Germline loops: CDR1 SGDLS, CDR2 YYNGEE. Here the CDR3 DNA reads TGTGCCAGCAGCGTAGGAGGGCGGAACACTGAAGCTTTCTTT. Its protein product is CASSVGGRNTEAFF.

In its sample, this clone was seen once. This chain connects TRBV5-1 to TRBJ2-1; no firm D call. This CDR3 region has 12 residues. CDR1 and CDR2 from the germline V gene are SGHRS and YFSETQ. V lost 4 bases to trimming and J lost 8 bases, with 10 bases between them. The CDR3 spells CASSKTLDEQFF. CDR3 DNA: TGCGCCAGCAGCAAGACATTGGATGAGCAGTTCTTC. Looking up the rest from reference TRBV5-1 and TRBJ2-1 gives the full variable domain: KAGVTQTPRYLIKTRGQQVTLSCSPISGHRSVSWYQQTPGQGLQFLFEYFSETQRNKGNFPGRFSGRQFSNSRSEMNVSTLELGDSALYLCASSKTLDEQFFGPGTRLTVL.

This clone was recorded a few times. The chain couples TRBV30 to TRBJ1-1, with TRBD1 as a possible D gene (6 bases). Germline loops: CDR1 GTSNPN, CDR2 SVGIG (reference sequence). The V and J ends lost 2 bases and 4 bases respectively, with 11 bases between them. This CDR3 region has 13 residues. CDR3 protein: CAWSPGVTTEAFF. The CDR3 coding sequence is TGTGCCTGGAGTCCAGGGGTGACCACTGAAGCTTTCTTT.

The chain is built from TRBV6-1 and TRBJ2-1, with D hard to call. The CDR3 is 11 amino acids. Germline V gene sequence: CDR1 MNHNS, CDR2 SASEGT. Trimming left V 6 bases short and J 6 bases short, with 6 bases between. CDR3 DNA: TGTGCCAGCAGCCAGAGCAATGAGCAGTTCTTC. This sequence encodes CASSQSNEQFF.

The chain employs TRBV15 and TRBJ2-5; D unresolved. V dropped 8 bases and J dropped 2 bases, with 12 bases sitting between them. CDR1 is LNHNV and CDR2 is YYDKDF in the germline V gene (reference sequence). The CDR3 covers 13 residues. The CDR3 sequence: CATALGRQETQYF. The CDR3 coding sequence is TGTGCCACCGCTCTCGGGCGACAAGAGACCCAGTACTTC.